This T cell receptor beta chain appears in the sequencing data of a study of T cells after yellow fever vaccination. Study information: Fractions of low cell number were prepared using SMART-Seq v4 Ultra Low Input.

This CDR3 has 14 residues. CDR1 and CDR2 from the germline V gene are SGHTA and FQGNSA. J lost 13 bases, V lost 5 bases, and 11 bases had no gene match. Broader study findings: Relatively few clonotypes were ones that appeared in both CD4 and CD8 compartments. One caveat is that FACS-sorted repertoires could contain abundant clonotypes contaminating from the bulk population.

A note on this clonotype: The antigen remains unidentified.

The authors made TCR cDNA by 5'RACE template switching, adding a universal primer site and UMIs. TCRdb re-analysed the 5' RACE reads in MiXCR, keeping a single row per CDR3 protein. The data contain about 340,000 distinct CDR3 sequences, approximately 13% of them singletons. The chain employs TRBV7-2 and TRBJ2-1, with 10 nucleotides matching TRBD2. This clonotype was obtained from a young man who received the YFV17D yellow fever vaccine. This material consisted of CD4+ T cells sorted from PBMCs, taken 15 days after the yellow fever booster vaccination. The CDR3 loop is CASSPTLAGEGQFF. CDR3 nucleotide sequence: TGTGCCAGCAGCCCAACCCTAGCGGGGGAGGGTCAGTTCTTC.